This T cell receptor beta chain appears in the sequencing data of a study of T cell responses to AZD1222 COVID-19 vaccine. Study-wide points: Regions left unmutated in variants are reportedly the target of nearly half of spike-specific TCRs. Females outnumbered males among donors, who were mostly white British; clonal diversity was possibly underestimated.

Concerning this clone: What it binds is not known.

Measured with immunoSEQ multiplex PCR; TCRdb has only the in-frame clones, and not every one. The sample contains some 150,000 clones, more than 80% of which appear only once. This receptor was identified in an adult in good health. Specimen: peripheral blood, collected on day 0 of AZD1222 vaccination.

The CDR3 coding sequence is TGCGCCAGCAGCCTGACCTTCCTTCCTGGATCCTATAATTCACCCCTCCACTTT. Translated: CASSLTFLPGSYNSPLHF. The V gene is TRBV4-1, the J gene TRBJ1-6; D is unclear. The germline V gene has CDR1 MGHRA and CDR2 YSYEKL. Between the trimmed V and J ends, which lost 4 bases and 1 base, there was a span of 17 bases. This CDR3 spans 18 amino acids.